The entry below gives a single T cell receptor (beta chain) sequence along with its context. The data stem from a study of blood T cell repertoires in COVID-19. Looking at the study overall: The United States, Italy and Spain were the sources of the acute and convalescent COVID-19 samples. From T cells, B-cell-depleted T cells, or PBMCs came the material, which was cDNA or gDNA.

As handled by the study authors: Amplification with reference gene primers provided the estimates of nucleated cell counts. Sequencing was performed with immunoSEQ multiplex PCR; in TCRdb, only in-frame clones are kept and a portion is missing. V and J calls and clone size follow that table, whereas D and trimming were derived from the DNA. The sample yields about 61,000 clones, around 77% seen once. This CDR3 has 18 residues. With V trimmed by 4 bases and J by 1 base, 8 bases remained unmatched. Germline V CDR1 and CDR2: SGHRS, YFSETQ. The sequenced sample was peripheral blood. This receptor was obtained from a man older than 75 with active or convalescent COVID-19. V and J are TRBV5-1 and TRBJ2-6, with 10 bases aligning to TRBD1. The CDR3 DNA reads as TGCGCCAGCAGCGTTTTGACAGGGGGCTCTTCTGGGGCCAACGTCCTGACTTTC. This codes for CASSVLTGGSSGANVLTF.